This T cell receptor (beta chain) comes out of a study of shared clonotypes between healthy human individuals. Only in-frame clones appear in the TCRdb table, and some are missing; sequencing was by immunoSEQ multiplex PCR. Among under 600,000 clones listed, 95% to 96% were seen once. The study separated CD4+ cells into CD45RA+ naive and CD45RA-negative memory subsets. V shed 1 base and J 4 bases; nucleotides not matched to a gene: 7. This CDR3 region has 15 residues. The germline CDR1 and CDR2 sequences are SGHTA and FQGNSA. This clonotype originated in a woman aged 30 to 39 in good health. The sequenced material came from naive CD4+ T cells sorted from blood. Documented subset: CD45RA+ positively selected. J is TRBJ2-7 and V is TRBV7-2; 7 bases match TRBD2. The CDR3 is CASSLGGSILYEQYF. CDR3 coding DNA: TGTGCCAGCAGCTTAGGCGGGAGTATCCTTTACGAGCAGTACTTC. The variable domain in full, completed from reference TRBV7-2 and TRBJ2-7, reads GAGVSQSPSNKVTEKGKDVELRCDPISGHTALYWYRQSLGQGLEFLIYFQGNSAPDKSGLPSDRFSAERTGGSVSTLTIQRTQQEDSAVYLCASSLGGSILYEQYFGPGTRLTVT.